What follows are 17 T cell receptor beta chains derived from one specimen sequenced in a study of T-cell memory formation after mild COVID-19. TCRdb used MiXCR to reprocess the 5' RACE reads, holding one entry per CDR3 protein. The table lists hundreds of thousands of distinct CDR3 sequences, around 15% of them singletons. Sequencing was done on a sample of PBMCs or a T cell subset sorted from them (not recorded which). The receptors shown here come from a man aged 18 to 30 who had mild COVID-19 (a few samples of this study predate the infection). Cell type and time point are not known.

The CDR3, as DNA: TGCAGCGTACGAATGGGCGCTGGAAACACCATATATTTT. Protein sequence: CSVRMGAGNTIYF. The rearrangement uses TRBV29-1 and TRBJ1-3, with no clear D. Trimming removed 6 bases from V and 2 bases from J, with 11 bases in between. CDR1 and CDR2 from the germline V gene are SQVTM and ANQGSEA. The CDR3 is 13 amino acids.

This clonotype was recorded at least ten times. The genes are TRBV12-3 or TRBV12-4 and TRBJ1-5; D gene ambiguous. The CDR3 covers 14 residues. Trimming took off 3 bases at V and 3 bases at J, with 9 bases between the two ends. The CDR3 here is CASSFDRFNQPQHF. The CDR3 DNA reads TGTGCCAGCAGTTTTGATAGGTTCAATCAGCCCCAGCATTTT.

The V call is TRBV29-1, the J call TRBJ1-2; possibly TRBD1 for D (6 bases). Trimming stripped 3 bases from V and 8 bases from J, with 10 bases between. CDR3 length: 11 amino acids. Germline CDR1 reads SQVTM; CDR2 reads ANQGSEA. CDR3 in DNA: TGCAGCGTTGAGGGGGGGCAAGGCTACACCTTC. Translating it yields CSVEGGQGYTF.

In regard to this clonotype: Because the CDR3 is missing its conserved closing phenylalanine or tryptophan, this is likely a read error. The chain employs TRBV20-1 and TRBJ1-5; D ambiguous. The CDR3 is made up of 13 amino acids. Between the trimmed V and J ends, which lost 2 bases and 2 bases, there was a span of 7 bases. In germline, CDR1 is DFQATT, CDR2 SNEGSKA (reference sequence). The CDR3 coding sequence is TGCAGTGCTAGATGGCAGGGCAATCAGCCCCAGCATTCT. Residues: CSARWQGNQPQHS.

This CDR3 reads CASSLLQGNEQYF. CDR3 nucleotides: TGTGCCAGCAGCTTGTTACAGGGGAACGAGCAGTACTTC. The chain uses TRBV5-6 and TRBJ2-7, with 7 bases lining up with TRBD1. With V trimmed by 1 base and J by 5 bases, 3 bases remained unmatched. This CDR3 has 13 residues. Germline V lookup: CDR1 SGHDT, CDR2 YYEEEE.

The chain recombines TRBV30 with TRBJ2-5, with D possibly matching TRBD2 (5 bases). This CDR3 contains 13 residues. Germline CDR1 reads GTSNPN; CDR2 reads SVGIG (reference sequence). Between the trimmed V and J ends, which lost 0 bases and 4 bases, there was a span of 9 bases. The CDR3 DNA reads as TGTGCCTGGAGTGTACGAGAGGGAGAGACCCAGTACTTC. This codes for CAWSVREGETQYF. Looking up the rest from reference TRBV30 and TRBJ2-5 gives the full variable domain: SQTIHQWPATLVQPVGSPLSLECTVEGTSNPNLYWYRQAAGRGLQLLFYSVGIGQISSEVPQNLSASRPQDRQFILSSKKLLLSDSGFYLCAWSVREGETQYFGPGTRLLVL.

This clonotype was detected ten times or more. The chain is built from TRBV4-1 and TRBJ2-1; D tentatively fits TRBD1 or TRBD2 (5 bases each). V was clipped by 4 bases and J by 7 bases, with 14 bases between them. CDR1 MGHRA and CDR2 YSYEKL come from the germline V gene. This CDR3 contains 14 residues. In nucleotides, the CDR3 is TGCGCCAGCAGCCCCGGGGCGTGGGATAATGAGCAGTTCTTC. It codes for CASSPGAWDNEQFF.

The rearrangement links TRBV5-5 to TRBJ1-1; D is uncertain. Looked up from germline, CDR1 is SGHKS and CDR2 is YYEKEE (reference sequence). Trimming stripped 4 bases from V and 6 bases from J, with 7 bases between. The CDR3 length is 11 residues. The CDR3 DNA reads TGTGCCAGCAGCGATAGCGCTGAAGCTTTCTTT. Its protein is CASSDSAEAFF. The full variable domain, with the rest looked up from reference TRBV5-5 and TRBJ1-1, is DAGVTQSPTHLIKTRGQQVTLRCSPISGHKSVSWYQQVLGQGPQFIFQYYEKEERGRGNFPDRFSARQFPNYSSELNVNALLLGDSALYLCASSDSAEAFFGQGTRLTVV.

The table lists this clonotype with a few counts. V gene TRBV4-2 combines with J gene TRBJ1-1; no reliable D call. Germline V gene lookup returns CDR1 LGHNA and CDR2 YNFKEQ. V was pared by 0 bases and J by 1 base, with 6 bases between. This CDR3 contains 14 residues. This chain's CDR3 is CASSQDRTNTEAFF. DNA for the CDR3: TGTGCCAGCAGCCAAGATCGGACGAACACTGAAGCTTTCTTT.

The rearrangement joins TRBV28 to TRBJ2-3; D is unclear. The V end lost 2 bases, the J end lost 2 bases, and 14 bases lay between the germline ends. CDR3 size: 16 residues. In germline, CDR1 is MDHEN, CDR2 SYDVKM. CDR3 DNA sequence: TGTGCCAGCAGTTTAACTGGCCTTCGGGTCACAGATACGCAGTATTTT. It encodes CASSLTGLRVTDTQYF. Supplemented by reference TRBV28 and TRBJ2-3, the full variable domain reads DVKVTQSSRYLVKRTGEKVFLECVQDMDHENMFWYRQDPGLGLRLIYFSYDVKMKEKGDIPEGYSVSREKKERFSLILESASTNQTSMYLCASSLTGLRVTDTQYFGPGTRLTVL.

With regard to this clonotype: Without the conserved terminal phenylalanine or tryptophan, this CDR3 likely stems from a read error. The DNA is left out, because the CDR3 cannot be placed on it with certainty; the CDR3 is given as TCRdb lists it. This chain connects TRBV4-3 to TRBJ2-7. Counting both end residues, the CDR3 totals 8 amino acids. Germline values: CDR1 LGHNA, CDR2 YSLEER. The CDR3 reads CASSQLHA.

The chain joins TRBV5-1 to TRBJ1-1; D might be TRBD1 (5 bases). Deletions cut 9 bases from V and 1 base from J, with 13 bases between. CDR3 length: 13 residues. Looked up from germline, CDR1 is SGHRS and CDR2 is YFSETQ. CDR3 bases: TGCGCCAACCCGACCAGGGAGAACACTGAAGCTTTCTTT. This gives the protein CANPTRENTEAFF.

The CDR3 loop is CATSELGKAGELFF. For the CDR3, the DNA is TGTGCCACCAGTGAACTCGGCAAGGCCGGGGAGCTGTTTTTT. The genes are TRBV24-1 and TRBJ2-2; D is unresolved. Germline-derived CDR1 and CDR2 are KGHDR and SFDVKD. This CDR3 has 14 residues. V dropped 4 bases and J dropped 6 bases, with 11 bases sitting between them.

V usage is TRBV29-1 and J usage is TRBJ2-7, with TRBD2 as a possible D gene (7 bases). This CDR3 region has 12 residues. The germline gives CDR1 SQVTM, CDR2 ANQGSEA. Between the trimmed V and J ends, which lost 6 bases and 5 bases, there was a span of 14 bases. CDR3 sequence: CSVELGGHEQYF. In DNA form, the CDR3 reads TGCAGCGTGGAGCTGGGGGGGCACGAGCAGTACTTC.

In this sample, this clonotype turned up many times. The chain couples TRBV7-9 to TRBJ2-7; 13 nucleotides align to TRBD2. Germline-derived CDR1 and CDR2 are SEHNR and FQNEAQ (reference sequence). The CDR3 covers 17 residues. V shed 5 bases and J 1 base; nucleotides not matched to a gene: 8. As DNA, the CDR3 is TGTGCCAGCAGCGCCGGACTAGCGGGGGCCTCATCCTACGAGCAGTACTTC. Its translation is CASSAGLAGASSYEQYF.

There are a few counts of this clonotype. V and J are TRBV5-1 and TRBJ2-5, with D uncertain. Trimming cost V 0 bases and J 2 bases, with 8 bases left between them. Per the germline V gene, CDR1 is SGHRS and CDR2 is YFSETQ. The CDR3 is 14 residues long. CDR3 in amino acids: CASSLDYPQETQYF. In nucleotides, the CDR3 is TGCGCCAGCAGCTTGGATTATCCGCAAGAGACCCAGTACTTC.

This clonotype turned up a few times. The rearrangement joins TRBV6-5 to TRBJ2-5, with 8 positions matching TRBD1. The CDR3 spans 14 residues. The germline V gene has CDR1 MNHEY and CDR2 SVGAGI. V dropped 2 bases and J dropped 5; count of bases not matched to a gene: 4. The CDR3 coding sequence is TGTGCCAGCAGTTACGCCAGGGGGCTGGAGACCCAGTACTTC. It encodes CASSYARGLETQYF.